The T cell receptor (beta chain) described here comes from a study of control samples from healthy donors and cancer patients (dated by TCRdb to the early 2020s). Libraries were made using the immunoSEQ multiplex PCR assay. As stored in TCRdb, this immuneACCESS dataset retains in-frame rearrangements with V and J assigned. A fraction of the clones does not appear; measured against another copy, unresolved V genes explain less than half of the discrepancy, and the remainder lacks a known reason. The sample includes about 69,000 clones, with roughly 80% observed a single time. The leading ten clones occupy 2.9% of the sample. Measured from the cysteine to the phenylalanine, the CDR3 is 17 residues long. The only DNA kept is the CDR3, 51 bases in frame from the first base. Based on the germline V gene, the CDR1 and CDR2 sequences are MRHNA and SNTAGT. Relative to germline, V is missing 2 bases and J is missing 6 bases, with 10 bases of the junction outside any gene match.

Concerning this clone itself: Its antigen has not been determined. The record has no base qualities; no much larger clone is one base away.

This receptor chain uses TRBV6-4 and TRBJ2-2; 9 of the junction bases match TRBD1. The clonotype was recovered from a woman in her fifties or sixties with lung cancer. Sequencing used PBMCs. CDR3 protein: CASSDRPGTGMAGELFF. The nucleotide sequence is given as TGTGCCAGCAGTGACCGACCCGGGACAGGGATGGCCGGGGAGCTGTTTTTT.